This paragraph reports one TCR beta chain. This entry comes from a study of blood T cell repertoires in COVID-19. Turning to the study itself: Sites across the United States, Italy and Spain contributed samples from acute and convalescent COVID-19. Sources were T cells, B-cell-depleted T cells, or PBMCs; the material itself was cDNA or gDNA.

The CDR3 totals 16 residues. After removal of 6 bases from V and 2 bases from J, the junction contained 11 bases not matched to a gene. The germline CDR1 and CDR2 sequences are LNHDA and SQIVND (reference sequence). Authors' methods: Reference gene primer amplification in the assay estimated nucleated cell counts. Generated by immunoSEQ multiplex PCR, the TCRdb table keeps only in-frame clones and is missing some. V and J calls and clone size are copied from that table; D and trimming were computed from the DNA. The sample includes around 42,000 clones, 80% to 90% seen only once; the top ten take under 15%.

The sequence derives from a woman in her 70s in a cohort sampled during active COVID-19. The gene calls are TRBV19 and TRBJ2-7, with 9 bases lining up with TRBD1. The specimen sequenced was peripheral blood. The CDR3 DNA sequence: TGTGCCAGTAGCAGCACCGGGACAGGGACCGCCTACGAGCAGTACTTC. This encodes CASSSTGTGTAYEQYF.